The 8 T cell receptor beta chains reported below all come from one sample, sequenced in a study of cytomegalovirus exposure and HLA in healthy donors. PCR used 60 Vbeta primers and 13 Jbeta primers. Only in-frame clones appear in the TCRdb table, and some are missing; sequencing was by immunoSEQ multiplex PCR. The sample holds around 210,000 clones, 65% to 80% seen once. Sequenced sample: PBMCs. These TCRs come from a man over 45 in good health and CMV-seronegative.

The chain is built from TRBV2 and TRBJ2-4, with 7 bases aligning to TRBD1. There are 14 residues in the CDR3. Trimming took 4 bases from V and 11 from J; bases not matched to a gene: 11. Germline assignment: CDR1 SNHLY and CDR2 FYNNEI. The CDR3 bases are TGTGCCAGCAGTGGACGAGGGGGCGGTTCCGTTCAGTACTTC. It encodes CASSGRGGGSVQYF.

V is TRBV5-1 and J is TRBJ2-2; 7 positions agree with TRBD2. Trimming at V came to 3 bases and at J to 2 bases, leaving 4 bases not matched to a gene. This CDR3 has 15 residues. The germline V gene encodes CDR1 SGHRS and CDR2 YFSETQ. CDR3 nucleotides: TGCGCCAGCAGCTCCATGACTAGCAACACCGGGGAGCTGTTTTTT. Residues: CASSSMTSNTGELFF.

The rearrangement uses TRBV9 and TRBJ2-3, with D tentatively TRBD1 (7 bases). The CDR3 has 18 residues. The germline V gene has CDR1 SGDLS and CDR2 YYNGEE. Trimming removed 0 bases at V and 3 bases at J, with 20 bases between. The DNA of the CDR3 is TGTGCCAGCAGCGTAGTTGGGAGGAAGGGGGCGCGGACAGATACGCAGTATTTT. It codes for CASSVVGRKGARTDTQYF.

This clone was observed a few times. The V call is TRBV6-5, the J call TRBJ1-5; TRBD1 matches at 7 bases. The CDR3 has 14 residues. V was clipped by 6 bases and J by 7 bases; unmatched bases: 9. CDR1 MNHEY and CDR2 SVGAGI come from the germline V gene. The chain's CDR3 is CASSPYRGEQPQHF. In nucleotides, the CDR3 is TGTGCCAGCAGCCCCTACAGGGGAGAACAGCCCCAGCATTTT.

This clone came up once. The chain uses TRBV27 and TRBJ2-3, with 10 bases fitting TRBD2. The CDR3 has 16 amino acids. V was clipped by 1 base and J by 6 bases; unmatched bases: 7. The germline gives CDR1 MNHEY, CDR2 SMNVEV (reference sequence). The CDR3 nucleotides are TGTGCCAGCAGTTTATACAGCGGGAGGGTCCTGGATACGCAGTATTTT. Its protein is CASSLYSGRVLDTQYF.

J is TRBJ2-7 and V is TRBV19; TRBD1 is a possible D gene (6 bases). The CDR3 runs to 15 residues. V was trimmed by 5 bases and J by 3 bases, leaving 17 bases between them. Germline values: CDR1 LNHDA, CDR2 SQIVND (reference sequence). The CDR3 reads CASSPDRSGNYEQYF. Here the CDR3 DNA reads TGTGCCAGTAGTCCTGACAGGTCTGGAAACTACGAGCAGTACTTC.

The V and J genes are TRBV6-5 and TRBJ2-3; 7 positions agree with TRBD2. Germline V lookup: CDR1 MNHEY, CDR2 SVGAGI. After removal of 8 bases from V and 7 bases from J, the junction contained 12 bases not matched to a gene. This CDR3 comprises 14 residues. For the CDR3, the DNA is TGTGCCAGCTATGAGGGGAGGGCCCGGAATACGCAGTATTTT. Residues: CASYEGRARNTQYF.

This clone was detected a few times. The gene calls are TRBV28 and TRBJ1-2; D is uncertain. The germline CDR1 and CDR2 sequences are MDHEN and SYDVKM. The CDR3 covers 14 residues. Trimming cost V 5 bases and J 7 bases, with 17 bases left between them. The CDR3 DNA reads TGTGCCAGCAGTGGCGAGGGATTCCTAACTGGCTACACCTTC. It yields the protein CASSGEGFLTGYTF.